This entry concerns a single TCR beta chain. Its antigen is not known. CDR1 and CDR2 (germline): KGHSH, LQKENI. This CDR3 region has 14 residues. With V trimmed by 0 bases and J by 3 bases, 2 bases remained unmatched. In the PCR, 60 Vbeta and 13 Jbeta primers were used. Assay used: immunoSEQ multiplex PCR; TCRdb lists only in-frame clones, some missing. The sample lists roughly 250,000 clones, 84% occurring once. The data were obtained in a study of cytomegalovirus exposure and HLA in healthy donors. Study-level information: Roughly 92 million unique TCRs, all from HLA-typed donors, were included in an early release of the data. Notes on the study in general: The authors reported that TCR beta sequences could predict HLA-A and HLA-B alleles. These predictions were accurate for most subjects in the first cohort. Later analysis demonstrated an association between a missense DCLRE1C variant and TCR beta V- and J-gene trimming.

V is TRBV18 and J is TRBJ2-7, with 7 positions matching TRBD1. The sample taken for sequencing was PBMCs. This clonotype was obtained from a woman in her 40s in good health and CMV-seropositive. The CDR3 reads CASSPPGGYYEQYF. The CDR3 DNA reads as TGTGCCAGCTCACCACCAGGGGGCTACTACGAGCAGTACTTC.